This T cell receptor beta chain appears in the sequencing data of a study of blood T cell repertoires in COVID-19. The wider study: T cells, B-cell-depleted T cells, or PBMCs supplied cDNA or gDNA.

In the original analysis: Estimates of nucleated cell counts were drawn from the amplification of reference gene primers. Assay: immunoSEQ multiplex PCR; the TCRdb copy retains only in-frame clones and omits some. The V and J calls and clone size were taken over from that table, and D and trimming were inferred from the DNA. The table records over 130,000 clones, over 80% of them present only once. The TCR was taken from a man aged 55 to 69 with active or convalescent COVID-19. Sequenced: peripheral blood.

The CDR3 sequence: CASSLGGLNTEAFF. Here the CDR3 DNA reads TGTGCCAGCAGTCTGGGGGGGCTGAACACTGAAGCTTTCTTT. This rearrangement joins TRBV11-2 to TRBJ1-1; tentative D call: TRBD1 (6 bases). The germline gives CDR1 SGHAT, CDR2 FQNNGV. The CDR3 is made up of 14 amino acids. V dropped 6 bases and J dropped 0 bases, with 11 bases sitting between them.